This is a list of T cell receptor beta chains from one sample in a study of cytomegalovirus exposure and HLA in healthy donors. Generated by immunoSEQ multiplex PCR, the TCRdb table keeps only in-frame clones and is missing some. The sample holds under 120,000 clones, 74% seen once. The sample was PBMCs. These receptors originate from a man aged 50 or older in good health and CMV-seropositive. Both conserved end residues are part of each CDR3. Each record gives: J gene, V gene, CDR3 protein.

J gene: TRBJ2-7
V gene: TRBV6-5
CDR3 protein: CASSRGTPEGEQYF

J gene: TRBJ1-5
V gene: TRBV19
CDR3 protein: CASKQGPLGNQPQHF

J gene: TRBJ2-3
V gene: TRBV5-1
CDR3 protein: CASSPGTSVTDTQYF

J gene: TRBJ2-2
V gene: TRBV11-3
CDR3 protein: CASSRQGVDTGELFF

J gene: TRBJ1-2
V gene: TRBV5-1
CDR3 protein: CASSSGTVANYGYTF

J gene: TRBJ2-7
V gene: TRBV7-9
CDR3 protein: CASSLVGGLDGWGEQYF

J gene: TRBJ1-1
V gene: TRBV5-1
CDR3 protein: CASSGEDRGRTEAFF

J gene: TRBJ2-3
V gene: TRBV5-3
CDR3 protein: CARKYGLAGVISTDTQYF

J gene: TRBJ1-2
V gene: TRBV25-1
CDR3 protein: CASSDIRGQSNYGYTF

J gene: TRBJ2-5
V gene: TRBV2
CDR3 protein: CASSDVGAETQYF

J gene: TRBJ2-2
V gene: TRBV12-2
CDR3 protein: CASRPKGAGELFF

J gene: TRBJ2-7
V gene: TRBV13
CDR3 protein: CASSLGQTYEQYF